A single sample gave rise to the 28 T cell receptor beta chains below, sequenced in a study of STAT5B mutations in CD4+ large granular lymphocyte leukemia. TCRdb's copy holds only in-frame clones and misses some; the assay was immunoSEQ multiplex PCR. The repertoire has nearly 45,000 clones, roughly 85% of them found once; the top ten carry approximately 2.5%. The source material was CD4+ T cells from blood buffy coats. These receptors were collected from a human donor in good health.

The genes are TRBV4-1 and TRBJ1-4; D unresolved. Between the trimmed V and J ends, which lost 0 bases and 4 bases, there was a span of 12 bases. This CDR3 has 16 residues. Germline V lookup: CDR1 MGHRA, CDR2 YSYEKL. The CDR3 DNA reads as TGCGCCAGCAGCCAAGATCCCAAGTTTCTTAATGAAAAACTGTTTTTT. It is translated as CASSQDPKFLNEKLFF.

V gene TRBV5-1 combines with J gene TRBJ1-3; D not resolved. Germline-derived CDR1 and CDR2 are SGHRS and YFSETQ. The CDR3 loop spans 13 amino acids. V dropped 4 bases and J dropped 4 bases, with 9 bases sitting between them. The CDR3, as DNA: TGCGCCAGCAGCCCCTCGACAGGAAACACCATATATTTT. It encodes CASSPSTGNTIYF. Full variable domain (outside the CDR3, taken from reference TRBV5-1 and TRBJ1-3): KAGVTQTPRYLIKTRGQQVTLSCSPISGHRSVSWYQQTPGQGLQFLFEYFSETQRNKGNFPGRFSGRQFSNSRSEMNVSTLELGDSALYLCASSPSTGNTIYFGEGSWLTVV.

The chain has TRBV27 and TRBJ2-1, with TRBD2 identical over 8 bases. There are 15 residues in the CDR3. J lost 3 bases, V lost 5 bases, and 6 bases had no gene match. The germline gives CDR1 MNHEY, CDR2 SMNVEV (reference sequence). CDR3 nucleotide sequence: TGTGCCAGCAGTATGGGACTAGAACTCTACAATGAGCAGTTCTTC. Protein product: CASSMGLELYNEQFF.

The genes are TRBV27 and TRBJ2-1, with 12 bases identical to TRBD2. Germline-derived CDR1 and CDR2 are MNHEY and SMNVEV (reference sequence). V trimming: 3 bases; J trimming: 6 bases; junction bases outside the gene matches: 18. This CDR3 is built from 20 residues. The CDR3 bases are TGTGCCAGCAGTTTCAATTCAGGGACTAGCGGGCGAGCTCCCGGCAATGAGCAGTTCTTC. It specifies CASSFNSGTSGRAPGNEQFF.

This chain connects TRBV7-8 to TRBJ2-3, with TRBD2 identical over 7 bases. The CDR3 is made up of 15 amino acids. The trim removed 5 bases at V and 4 bases at J, leaving 9 bases unmatched. CDR1 is SGHVS and CDR2 is FQNEAQ in the germline V gene. Here the CDR3 DNA reads TGTGCCAGCAGCGCACGGGGCGGGAGCGCAGATACGCAGTATTTT. Translating gives CASSARGGSADTQYF.

The chain has TRBV7-2 and TRBJ2-2; D might be TRBD1 (5 bases). CDR1 SGHTA and CDR2 FQGNSA come from the germline V gene. The length of the CDR3 is 14 residues. V was clipped by 8 bases and J by 1 base, with 11 bases between them. CDR3 coding DNA: TGTGCCAGCGCCCCTGGACAGAACACCGGGGAGCTGTTTTTT. This codes for CASAPGQNTGELFF.

The chain joins TRBV10-3 to TRBJ2-7; D call uncertain. Germline V gene sequence: CDR1 ENHRY, CDR2 SYGVKD. The CDR3 length is 15 residues. The V end was cut by 6 bases, the J end by 2 bases, with 17 bases between. DNA of the CDR3: TGTGCCATCAGAACCGATAGCCTGAAAACCTACGAGCAGTACTTC. It translates to CAIRTDSLKTYEQYF.

CDR3 sequence (DNA): TGTGCCAGCAGCAAAGGAACTAACTATGGCTACACCTTC. Residues: CASSKGTNYGYTF. The genes are TRBV7-9 and TRBJ1-2; the D is unclear. CDR3 length: 13 amino acids. V shed 5 bases and J shed 0 bases, with 7 bases lying between them. The germline V gene encodes CDR1 SEHNR and CDR2 FQNEAQ (reference sequence).

This clone was detected a few times. This CDR3 is CASSQDWWTGGTEAFF. The CDR3 nucleotides read TGTGCCAGCAGCCAAGATTGGTGGACAGGGGGGACTGAAGCTTTCTTT. The V and J genes are TRBV14 and TRBJ1-1; 10 bases are a match to TRBD1. The germline CDR1 and CDR2 sequences are SGHDN and FVKESK. The junction had 6 bases not matched to a gene; V was cut back by 0 bases and J by 5 bases. The CDR3 has 16 residues.

The chain employs TRBV9 and TRBJ2-1, with 8 positions matching TRBD2. Looked up from germline, CDR1 is SGDLS and CDR2 is YYNGEE. The CDR3 totals 16 residues. Trimming cost V 1 base and J 3 bases; bases outside gene matches: 6. The CDR3 coding sequence is TGTGCCAGCAGCGTACAGGGGACTAGTGGCTACAATGAGCAGTTCTTC. Its protein product is CASSVQGTSGYNEQFF. Drawing the rest from reference TRBV9 and TRBJ2-1, the complete variable domain is DSGVTQTPKHLITATGQRVTLRCSPRSGDLSVYWYQQSLDQGLQFLIQYYNGEERAKGNILERFSAQQFPDLHSELNLSSLELGDSALYFCASSVQGTSGYNEQFFGPGTRLTVL.

This CDR3 reads CASSVQGGTEKLFF. CDR3 sequence (DNA): TGCGCCAGCAGCGTTCAAGGGGGGACTGAAAAACTGTTTTTT. This chain links TRBV5-1 with TRBJ1-4; D might be TRBD1 (6 bases). The CDR3 is made up of 14 amino acids. CDR1 is SGHRS and CDR2 is YFSETQ in the germline V gene. Trimming shortened V by 4 bases and J by 7 bases, and 14 bases separated the two germline ends.

This rearrangement joins TRBV19 to TRBJ1-4; unclear D gene. Trimming took off 3 bases at V and 8 bases at J, with 13 bases between the two ends. From germline, CDR1 is LNHDA and CDR2 SQIVND (reference sequence). This CDR3 region has 14 residues. CDR3 nucleotides: TGTGCCAGTAGTATCGCCGGGCACGGGGAAAAACTGTTTTTT. Encoded protein: CASSIAGHGEKLFF.

V is TRBV9 and J is TRBJ2-5; TRBD2 matches at 7 bases. V lost 3 bases and J lost 0; bases outside the gene matches: 5. The CDR3 extends over 15 amino acids. Germline loops: CDR1 SGDLS, CDR2 YYNGEE. DNA of the CDR3: TGTGCCAGCAGCGGAGCTAGCGGTGACCAAGAGACCCAGTACTTC. This gives the protein CASSGASGDQETQYF.

Only a few counts were recorded for this clone. V is TRBV2 and J is TRBJ1-6; a possible D gene is TRBD1 (5 bases). Trimming pared 7 bases from V and 3 bases from J, leaving 10 bases between. CDR1 is SNHLY and CDR2 is FYNNEI in the germline V gene. The CDR3 loop spans 14 amino acids. CDR3 DNA sequence: TGTGCCAGCAACGGCAGGGTCTATAATTCACCCCTCCACTTT. Protein product: CASNGRVYNSPLHF.

The chain employs TRBV4-1 and TRBJ2-4, with D perhaps matching TRBD2 (6 bases). Germline CDR1 is MGHRA and CDR2 is YSYEKL. V lost 1 base, J lost 0 bases, and 19 bases lay in between. This CDR3 has 19 residues. CDR3 region: CASSQGLSGSSLAKNIQYF. For the CDR3, the DNA is TGCGCCAGCAGCCAAGGGTTAAGCGGGTCCTCCTTAGCCAAAAACATTCAGTACTTC.

V and J are TRBV11-2 and TRBJ2-2; D remains unclear. The CDR3 runs to 13 residues. Germline-derived CDR1 and CDR2 are SGHAT and FQNNGV. The V and J ends lost 4 bases and 4 bases respectively, with 7 bases between them. DNA of the CDR3: TGTGCCAGCAGCTCAGACGGCACCGGGGAGCTGTTTTTT. Protein product: CASSSDGTGELFF.

The chain uses TRBV30 and TRBJ1-4, with D tentatively TRBD1 (5 bases). The CDR3 consists of 16 residues. Trimming pared 3 bases from V and 5 bases from J, leaving 19 bases between. The germline CDR1 and CDR2 sequences are GTSNPN and SVGIG (reference sequence). The CDR3 DNA follows: TGTGCCTGGAGCGGGCAGGGATTTATATACAATGAAAAACTGTTTTTT. This sequence encodes CAWSGQGFIYNEKLFF.

This clone was recorded once. The chain employs TRBV7-9 and TRBJ2-1; the match to TRBD2 covers 7 bases. V lost 5 bases, J lost 0 bases, and 10 bases stayed unmatched. This CDR3 region has 17 residues. Germline CDR1 reads SEHNR; CDR2 reads FQNEAQ (reference sequence). The CDR3 DNA sequence: TGTGCCAGCAGCCCGATTAAGCGGGGTAGCTCCTACAATGAGCAGTTCTTC. Translating gives CASSPIKRGSSYNEQFF.

The chain carries TRBV6-1 and TRBJ2-7; D is ambiguous. The CDR3 sequence is 17 residues long. Germline V gene lookup returns CDR1 MNHNS and CDR2 SASEGT. V lost 2 bases and J 0 bases, leaving 17 bases between the germline ends. The CDR3 DNA sequence: TGTGCCAGCAGTGAACACCTTCCACCCCGAGGCTCCTACGAGCAGTACTTC. Protein: CASSEHLPPRGSYEQYF.

The chain joins TRBV19 to TRBJ1-2, with TRBD1 identical over 7 bases. Trimming cost V 6 bases and J 4 bases; bases outside gene matches: 11. CDR3 length: 15 amino acids. Germline V gene sequence: CDR1 LNHDA, CDR2 SQIVND (reference sequence). CDR3 amino acids: CASRKPGQNFYGYTF. CDR3 in DNA: TGTGCCAGTAGGAAACCGGGACAGAACTTCTATGGCTACACCTTC.

The V gene is TRBV11-3, the J gene TRBJ2-1, with D tentatively TRBD2 (5 bases). Germline CDR1 is SGHNT and CDR2 is YENEEA. This CDR3 is built from 16 residues. The V gene lost 1 base and the J gene lost 5 bases, with 15 bases spanning the gap. The CDR3 spells CASSLGPSGSHNEQFF. The CDR3 DNA reads as TGTGCCAGCAGCTTAGGGCCGAGCGGTTCTCACAATGAGCAGTTCTTC. Combining the CDR3 with reference TRBV11-3 and TRBJ2-1 gives the whole variable domain EAGVVQSPRYKIIEKKQPVAFWCNPISGHNTLYWYLQNLGQGPELLIRYENEEAVDDSQLPKDRFSAERLKGVDSTLKIQPAELGDSAVYLCASSLGPSGSHNEQFFGPGTRLTVL.

The J gene is TRBJ1-4, the V gene TRBV7-2; 8 nucleotides line up with TRBD1. V shed 3 bases and J 8 bases; nucleotides not matched to a gene: 5. The CDR3 contains 14 residues. CDR1 and CDR2 (germline): SGHTA, FQGNSA. This CDR3 is CASSFGQGKEKLFF. The CDR3 nucleotides read TGTGCCAGCAGCTTTGGACAGGGAAAGGAAAAACTGTTTTTT.

J is TRBJ2-3 and V is TRBV5-1, with 7 bases aligning to TRBD2. The ends lost 0 bases at V and 0 bases at J; junction bases unmatched: 1. Germline assignment: CDR1 SGHRS and CDR2 YFSETQ. The CDR3 length is 15 residues. The CDR3 sequence is CASSLGSGSTDTQYF. CDR3 DNA: TGCGCCAGCAGCTTGGGTAGCGGGAGCACAGATACGCAGTATTTT.

The rearrangement uses TRBV18 and TRBJ1-1; D remains ambiguous. Trimming took off 2 bases at V and 3 bases at J, with 7 bases between the two ends. This CDR3 spans 13 amino acids. Germline V gene data show CDR1 as KGHSH and CDR2 as LQKENI. CDR3 in amino acids: CASSPGRDTEAFF. The CDR3 DNA is TGTGCCAGCTCACCAGGGCGGGACACTGAAGCTTTCTTT.

This clone was seen a few times. The J gene is TRBJ2-1, the V gene TRBV4-3, with D possibly TRBD2 on 6 matching bases. CDR1 and CDR2 from the germline V gene are LGHNA and YSLEER. Deletions cut 1 base from V and 9 bases from J, with 10 bases between. The CDR3 runs 13 residues. As DNA, the CDR3 is TGCGCCAGCAGCCAAGCTGGGGGGAGTGAGCAGTTCTTC. This encodes CASSQAGGSEQFF.

V usage is TRBV7-2 and J usage is TRBJ2-1; 8 bases map to TRBD1. The CDR3 sequence is 14 residues long. Germline V gene sequence: CDR1 SGHTA, CDR2 FQGNSA. V was pared by 5 bases and J by 9 bases, with 9 bases of the junction left unmatched. CDR3 sequence: CASSARQGTVEQFF. CDR3 nucleotides: TGTGCCAGCAGCGCAAGACAGGGGACGGTTGAGCAGTTCTTC.

This chain links TRBV5-1 with TRBJ2-5; 8 nucleotides agree with TRBD2. The CDR3 contains 15 residues. V was clipped by 4 bases and J by 1 base; unmatched bases: 6. The germline CDR1 and CDR2 sequences are SGHRS and YFSETQ. CDR3 protein: CASSRSGGTQETQYF. CDR3 bases: TGCGCCAGCAGCCGATCGGGGGGGACCCAAGAGACCCAGTACTTC.

The CDR3 sequence is CASSQGFGAQETQYF. The CDR3, as DNA: TGTGCCAGCAGCCAAGGATTTGGCGCCCAAGAGACCCAGTACTTC. The chain employs TRBV4-2 and TRBJ2-5; D remains unclear. The V gene lost 1 base and the J gene lost 1 base, with 10 bases spanning the gap. Germline V CDR1 and CDR2: LGHNA, YNFKEQ. This CDR3 contains 15 residues.